This passage covers 4 T cell receptor beta chains from one sample sequenced in a study of T cell therapy after organ transplantation. Their target antigens are unknown. The repertoire was sequenced with immunoSEQ multiplex PCR; TCRdb's copy has only in-frame clones and lacks some. This table holds 2,000 to 2,500 clones, about 90% found once. Sequenced here: CD8+ T cells from blood, sampled before autologous CMV-specific T cell therapy. These receptors were taken from a human patient who had received a solid organ transplant and had CMV disease.

This chain links TRBV4-1 with TRBJ1-3, with D tentatively TRBD1 (5 bases). Germline V CDR1 and CDR2: MGHRA, YSYEKL. V lost 1 base, J lost 2 bases, and 15 bases lay in between. The CDR3 is 17 amino acids. This CDR3 reads CASSQVIGQGPGNTIYF. The CDR3, as DNA: TGCGCCAGCAGCCAAGTAATAGGGCAGGGCCCTGGAAACACCATATATTTT.

The V gene is TRBV28, the J gene TRBJ2-7; 10 bases fit TRBD1. The CDR3 is made up of 14 amino acids. CDR1 and CDR2 (germline): MDHEN, SYDVKM. The J segment lost 4 bases and the V segment lost 7 bases, leaving 7 bases of the junction unmatched. CDR3 in DNA: TGTGCCAGCACACCGGGACAGGGGCAATACGAGCAGTACTTC. Its protein is CASTPGQGQYEQYF.

The V gene is TRBV7-9, the J gene TRBJ2-3, with 12 bases that match TRBD2. From germline, CDR1 is SEHNR and CDR2 FQNEAQ (reference sequence). Losses at the gene ends were 1 base for V and 4 bases for J; bases not matched to a gene: 6. This CDR3 has 17 amino acids. The CDR3: CASSLGASGGAPDTQYF. In DNA, the CDR3 is TGTGCCAGCAGCTTAGGCGCTAGCGGGGGGGCCCCAGATACGCAGTATTTT.

This clone was seen a single time. The V gene is TRBV6-8, the J gene TRBJ1-5; D gene ambiguous. CDR3 length: 15 residues. Germline V gene sequence: CDR1 MNHGY, CDR2 SAAAGT. Trimming took off 4 bases at V and 5 bases at J, with 15 bases between the two ends. The CDR3 spells CASSWLRPEDQPQHF. DNA of the CDR3: TGTGCCAGCAGTTGGCTTCGACCGGAAGATCAGCCCCAGCATTTT.